What follows are 18 T cell receptor beta chains derived from one specimen sequenced in a study of T cells after yellow fever vaccination. From the 5' RACE reads, TCRdb called clonotypes with MiXCR, one entry per CDR3 protein. The data hold under 600,000 distinct CDR3 sequences, with about 14% observed a single time. The starting material was PBMCs, obtained on the day of the yellow fever booster vaccination. The receptor set was obtained from a man aged 25-45 years who received the YFV17D yellow fever vaccine.

This clonotype came up a few times. The V gene is TRBV20-1, the J gene TRBJ2-2, with TRBD2 matching 9 bases. V shed 6 bases and J 1 base; nucleotides not matched to a gene: 3. The CDR3 has 14 amino acids. Germline lookup yields CDR1 DFQATT and CDR2 SNEGSKA (reference sequence). CDR3 bases: TGCAGTGCGGGAGCGGGGGGGAACACCGGGGAGCTGTTTTTT. Its protein product is CSAGAGGNTGELFF.

This clonotype was counted a few times. CDR3: CASTFLPGGNTEAFF. In DNA form, the CDR3 reads TGCGCCAGCACCTTTCTCCCCGGGGGCAACACTGAAGCTTTCTTT. V is TRBV5-1 and J is TRBJ1-1, with TRBD1 as a possible D gene (6 bases). This CDR3 is 15 amino acids long. Germline CDR1 SGHRS, CDR2 YFSETQ. Trimming stripped 6 bases from V and 2 bases from J, with 17 bases between. Based on the CDR3 plus reference TRBV5-1 and TRBJ1-1, the full variable domain is KAGVTQTPRYLIKTRGQQVTLSCSPISGHRSVSWYQQTPGQGLQFLFEYFSETQRNKGNFPGRFSGRQFSNSRSEMNVSTLELGDSALYLCASTFLPGGNTEAFFGQGTRLTVV.

The chain employs TRBV3-1 and TRBJ2-3; D remains unclear. CDR1 is LGHDT, CDR2 YNNKEL, per germline (reference sequence). Trimming removed 1 base at V and 2 bases at J, with 7 bases between. CDR3 length: 14 residues. The DNA for the CDR3 is TGTGCCAGCAGCCAAGTAATCTCCACAGATACGCAGTATTTT. Its protein is CASSQVISTDTQYF.

The chain couples TRBV24-1 to TRBJ2-1, with 10 bases identical to TRBD2. Germline V gene sequence: CDR1 KGHDR, CDR2 SFDVKD. V shed 4 bases and J 10 bases; nucleotides not matched to a gene: 6. This CDR3 region has 14 residues. The chain's CDR3 is CATSEPPSGSEQFF. CDR3 coding DNA: TGTGCCACCAGTGAACCTCCTAGCGGGAGCGAGCAGTTCTTC.

This clonotype was found a few times. This chain connects TRBV5-1 to TRBJ2-7; TRBD1 or TRBD2 may be the D gene (8 bases each). The CDR3 runs 17 residues. V was trimmed by 1 base and J by 6 bases, leaving 23 bases between them. Germline V CDR1 and CDR2: SGHRS, YFSETQ. CDR3: CASSLRPGQGAGAEQYF. The DNA for the CDR3 is TGCGCCAGCAGCTTGAGGCCCGGACAGGGAGCGGGGGCCGAGCAGTACTTC.

The chain uses TRBV7-8 and TRBJ2-1, with D perhaps being TRBD1 or TRBD2 (5 bases each). V was pared by 5 bases and J by 3 bases, with 17 bases between. The CDR3 is made up of 16 amino acids. Looked up from germline, CDR1 is SGHVS and CDR2 is FQNEAQ. Written as DNA, the CDR3 is TGTGCCAGCAGCAGGGGTGGGGGAAGGGTCTACAATGAGCAGTTCTTC. Protein product: CASSRGGGRVYNEQFF.

A few counts support this clonotype. The chain is built from TRBV5-4 and TRBJ2-1; D might be TRBD1 or TRBD2, each matching 5 bases. Trimming removed 3 bases from V and 13 bases from J, with 14 bases in between. Germline lookup yields CDR1 SGHNT and CDR2 YYREEE (reference sequence). The CDR3 has 12 amino acids. Here the CDR3 reads CASSSDRGRQFF. The CDR3 coding sequence is TGTGCCAGCAGCTCTGACCGGGGCCGCCAGTTCTTC.

This clonotype showed up just a few times. This chain links TRBV6-1 with TRBJ2-7; D is perhaps TRBD2 (7 bases). The V gene's germline CDR1 is MNHNS and CDR2 SASEGT. Trimming stripped 4 bases from V and 3 bases from J, with 16 bases between. CDR3 length: 15 amino acids. The CDR3 DNA reads as TGTGCCAGCAGTGTTCCCCGGGGGGCGCTCTACGAGCAGTACTTC. It encodes CASSVPRGALYEQYF.

This clonotype was counted between two and nine times. J is TRBJ2-5 and V is TRBV18, with D possibly being TRBD2 (6 bases). Germline lookup yields CDR1 KGHSH and CDR2 LQKENI. V lost 3 bases and J lost 5, with 19 bases in between. The CDR3 contains 16 residues. The CDR3 coding sequence is TGTGCCAGCTCACCCGACGTAGTAAGGGCGGGGGAGACCCAGTACTTC. Residues: CASSPDVVRAGETQYF.

J is TRBJ2-1 and V is TRBV29-1, with 7 bases that match TRBD1. Trimming at V came to 6 bases and at J to 2 bases, leaving 4 bases not matched to a gene. The CDR3 consists of 13 residues. From germline, CDR1 is SQVTM and CDR2 ANQGSEA. CDR3 bases: TGCAGCGTGGGGACAGCGACCTACAATGAGCAGTTCTTC. Amino acid sequence: CSVGTATYNEQFF.

The chain combines TRBV5-1 with TRBJ2-3; possible D gene TRBD2, 5 bases. From germline, CDR1 is SGHRS and CDR2 YFSETQ. The CDR3 is 16 residues long. V was pared by 4 bases and J by 4 bases, with 19 bases between. The CDR3 protein is CASSPLGRVNPDTQYF. CDR3 nucleotides: TGCGCCAGCAGCCCGCTAGGGCGGGTTAATCCAGATACGCAGTATTTT.

At least ten counts were recorded for this clonotype. The J gene is TRBJ2-1, the V gene TRBV5-1; the match to TRBD2 covers 11 bases. Germline V gene sequence: CDR1 SGHRS, CDR2 YFSETQ. The V gene end was trimmed by 3 bases and the J gene end by 0 bases; junction bases not matched to a gene: 2. The length of the CDR3 is 16 residues. As DNA, the CDR3 is TGCGCCAGCAGCTACCTAGCGGGGGGCTCCTACAATGAGCAGTTCTTC. Its protein is CASSYLAGGSYNEQFF.

The rearrangement links TRBV12-3 or TRBV12-4 to TRBJ1-1; 8 bases map to TRBD1. Trimming removed 7 bases from V and 5 bases from J; junction bases left unmatched: 12. CDR3 size: 15 residues. The CDR3 region is CASNKQQGAGTEAFF. The CDR3 region has the DNA TGTGCCAGCAACAAACAGCAGGGGGCCGGGACTGAAGCTTTCTTT.

Only a few counts were recorded for this clonotype. The CDR3 DNA is TGTGCCAGCGGCCGGGACGGAGTGACGGGAACAGATACGCAGTATTTT. Translation: CASGRDGVTGTDTQYF. The chain has TRBV2 and TRBJ2-3; D may match TRBD1 or TRBD2 (5 bases each). This CDR3 contains 16 residues. Trimming shortened V by 8 bases and J by 3 bases, and 21 bases separated the two germline ends. Looked up from germline, CDR1 is SNHLY and CDR2 is FYNNEI.

The chain recombines TRBV6-1 with TRBJ1-2; no definite D call. V lost 6 bases and J lost 5, with 16 bases in between. Germline-derived CDR1 and CDR2 are MNHNS and SASEGT. This CDR3 is built from 14 residues. Written as DNA, the CDR3 is TGTGCCAGCAGCCCCGCCGTAGGGCAATATGGCTACACCTTC. It specifies CASSPAVGQYGYTF.

This chain links TRBV6-5 with TRBJ1-2; D call uncertain. V was shortened by 4 bases and J by 2 bases, with 8 bases between the two germline ends. Looked up from germline, CDR1 is MNHEY and CDR2 is SVGAGI. This CDR3 region has 13 residues. CDR3 sequence reads: CASSFTANYGYTF. The CDR3 bases are TGTGCCAGCAGTTTTACGGCAAACTATGGCTACACCTTC.

CDR3: CASSTQTTNEKLFF. As DNA, the CDR3 is TGTGCCAGCAGTACACAGACAACTAATGAAAAACTGTTTTTT. The chain links TRBV2 to TRBJ1-4; D is ambiguous. V shed 5 bases and J shed 0 bases, with 7 bases lying between them. The CDR3 has 14 residues. CDR1 is SNHLY, CDR2 FYNNEI, per germline.

This clonotype occurred a few times. This rearrangement joins TRBV6-1 to TRBJ1-1; possible D gene TRBD1, 6 bases. The CDR3 loop spans 17 amino acids. Germline V gene data show CDR1 as MNHNS and CDR2 as SASEGT. Trimming left V 6 bases short and J 1 base short, with 21 bases between. The CDR3 spells CASSSYYRDTRNTEAFF. Written as DNA, the CDR3 is TGTGCCAGCAGCAGTTACTATCGGGACACCAGGAACACTGAAGCTTTCTTT.